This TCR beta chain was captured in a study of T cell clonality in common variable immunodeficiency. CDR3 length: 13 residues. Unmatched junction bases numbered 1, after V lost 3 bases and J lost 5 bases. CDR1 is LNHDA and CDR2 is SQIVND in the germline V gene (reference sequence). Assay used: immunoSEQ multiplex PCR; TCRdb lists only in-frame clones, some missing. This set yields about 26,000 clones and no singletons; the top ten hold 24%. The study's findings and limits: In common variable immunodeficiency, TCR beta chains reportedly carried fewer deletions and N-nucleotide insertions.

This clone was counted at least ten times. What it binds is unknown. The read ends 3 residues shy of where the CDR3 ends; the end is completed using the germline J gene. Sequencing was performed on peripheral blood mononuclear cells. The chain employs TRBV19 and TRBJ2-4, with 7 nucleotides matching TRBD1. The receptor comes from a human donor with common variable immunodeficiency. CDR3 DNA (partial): TGTGCCAGTAGTATGGGGACAGAAAACATT. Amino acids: CASSMGTENI. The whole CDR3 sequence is CASSMGTENIQYF.